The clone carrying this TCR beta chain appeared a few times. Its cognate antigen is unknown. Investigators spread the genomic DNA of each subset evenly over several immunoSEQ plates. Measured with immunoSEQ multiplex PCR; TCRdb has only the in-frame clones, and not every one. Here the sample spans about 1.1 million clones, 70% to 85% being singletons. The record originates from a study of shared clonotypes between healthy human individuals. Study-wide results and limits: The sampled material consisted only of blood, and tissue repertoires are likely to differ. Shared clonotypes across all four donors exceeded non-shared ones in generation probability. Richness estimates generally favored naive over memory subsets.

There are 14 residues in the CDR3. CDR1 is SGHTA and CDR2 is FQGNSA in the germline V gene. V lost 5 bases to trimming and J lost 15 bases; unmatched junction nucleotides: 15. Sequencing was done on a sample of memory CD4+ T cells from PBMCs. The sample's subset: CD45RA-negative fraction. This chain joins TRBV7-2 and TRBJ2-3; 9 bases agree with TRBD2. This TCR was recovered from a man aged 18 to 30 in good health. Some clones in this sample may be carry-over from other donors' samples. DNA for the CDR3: TGTGCCAGCAGCCCCCGTCCCGGGACTAGCCGGTCTTATTTT. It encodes CASSPRPGTSRSYF.